A single T cell receptor beta chain is shown here with its context. The antigen is unknown. These data belong to a study of T cells expressing NK-cell markers. Looking at the study overall: The study drew TCR beta repertoires from sorted CD3+CD56+NKG2C+, CD3+CD56+NKG2C- and CD3+CD56-NKG2C+ T cells. Overall study results and limits: Whether expanded NKG2C+ T cell clones recognized HCMV stayed uncertain. CD8+ T cells in six or seven donors included dominant NKG2C+ clonotypes at 1.0-7.0%.

TCRdb reprocessed the 5' RACE reads, with one entry per CDR3 protein and no DNA. The sample includes around 550,000 distinct CDR3 sequences. Germline CDR1 and CDR2: SGHVS and FNYEAQ. This CDR3 has 15 residues. The sequencing sample was made of blood T cells: a sorted CD56 or NKG2C T cell subset, CD4+ or CD8+ T cells, or bulk PBMC T cells (not recorded which). The rearrangement uses TRBV7-6 and TRBJ2-7; TCRdb's D call of TRBD1 is untestable without DNA. The origin of this receptor is a man aged 18 to 35 in good health. The CDR3 loop is CASSPTAQDVYEQYF.